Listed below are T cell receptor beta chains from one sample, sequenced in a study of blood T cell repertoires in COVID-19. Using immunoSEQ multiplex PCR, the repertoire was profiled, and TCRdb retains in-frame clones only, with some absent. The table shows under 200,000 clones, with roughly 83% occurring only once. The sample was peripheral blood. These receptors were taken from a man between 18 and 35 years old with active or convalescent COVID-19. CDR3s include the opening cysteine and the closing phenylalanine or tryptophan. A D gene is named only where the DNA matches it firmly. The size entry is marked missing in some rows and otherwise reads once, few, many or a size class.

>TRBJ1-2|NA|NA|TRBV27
CASSLSPTGGYGYTF
TGTGCCAGCAGTTTATCCCCGACAGGCGGCTATGGCTACACCTTC
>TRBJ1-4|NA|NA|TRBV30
CAWSVLREPNEKLFF
TGTGCCTGGAGTGTACTGAGGGAACCTAATGAAAAACTGTTTTTT
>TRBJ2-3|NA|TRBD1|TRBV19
CASRRSPGGVTDTQYF
TGTGCCAGTAGGCGTAGTCCAGGGGGCGTAACAGATACGCAGTATTTT
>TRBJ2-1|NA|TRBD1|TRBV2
CASTPSGTDYNEQFF
TGTGCCAGCACCCCTTCCGGGACAGACTACAATGAGCAGTTCTTC
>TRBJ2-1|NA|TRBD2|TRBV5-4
CASSLGGGSHNEQFF
TGTGCCAGCAGCTTGGGCGGGGGGTCACACAATGAGCAGTTCTTC
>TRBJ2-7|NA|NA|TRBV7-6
CASSLGLGGYEQYF
TGTGCCAGCAGCCTCGGGCTAGGAGGCTACGAGCAGTACTTC
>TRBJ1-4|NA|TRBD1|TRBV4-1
CASSQNRGGGEKLFF
TGCGCCAGCAGCCAAAACAGGGGGGGTGGTGAAAAACTGTTTTTT
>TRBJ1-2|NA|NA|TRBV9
CASSFGLDYGYTF
TGTGCCAGCAGCTTCGGGTTAGACTATGGCTACACCTTC
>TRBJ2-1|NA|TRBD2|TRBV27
CASSLLGTSGSNEQFF
TGTGCCAGCAGTTTATTGGGGACTAGCGGGAGCAATGAGCAGTTCTTC
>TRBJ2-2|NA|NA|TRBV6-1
CASSEKVAGTKNTGELFF
TGTGCCAGCAGTGAGAAAGTAGCCGGGACAAAGAACACCGGGGAGCTGTTTTTT
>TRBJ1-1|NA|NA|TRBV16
CASSPPGLAFF
TGTGCCAGCAGCCCTCCCGGGTTGGCTTTCTTT
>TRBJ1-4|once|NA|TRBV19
CASSIWGENEKLFF
TGTGCCAGTAGTATATGGGGGGAGAATGAAAAACTGTTTTTT
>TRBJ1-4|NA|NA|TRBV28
CASSYGGGTNEKLFF
TGTGCCAGCAGCTACGGGGGGGGCACTAATGAAAAACTGTTTTTT
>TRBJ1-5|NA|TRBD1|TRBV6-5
CASAQTGGNQPQHF
TGTGCCAGCGCACAAACAGGGGGCAATCAGCCCCAGCATTTT
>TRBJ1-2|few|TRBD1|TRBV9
CASSVSGTGLVGGYTF
TGTGCCAGCAGCGTTTCCGGGACAGGGCTTGTAGGTGGCTACACCTTC
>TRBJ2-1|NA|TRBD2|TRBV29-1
CSVERGGSGQFF
TGCAGCGTTGAAAGGGGCGGGAGTGGCCAGTTCTTC
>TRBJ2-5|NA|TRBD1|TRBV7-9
CASRKDRGRRGRETQYF
TGTGCCAGCAGGAAGGACAGGGGGCGCAGGGGGAGAGAGACCCAGTACTTC
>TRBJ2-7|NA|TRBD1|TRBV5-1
CASSLGDRDAYEQYF
TGCGCCAGCAGCTTGGGGGACAGGGATGCCTACGAGCAGTACTTC
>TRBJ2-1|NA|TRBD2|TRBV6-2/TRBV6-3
CASSLSGSQFF
TGTGCCAGCAGTCTTAGCGGGAGTCAGTTCTTC
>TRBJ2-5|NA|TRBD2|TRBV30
CAWSWTSGMRETQYF
TGTGCCTGGAGTTGGACTAGCGGGATGAGGGAGACCCAGTACTTC
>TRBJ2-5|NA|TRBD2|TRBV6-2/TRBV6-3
CASSLAGRRETQYF
TGTGCCAGCAGCCTAGCGGGACGCCGAGAGACCCAGTACTTC
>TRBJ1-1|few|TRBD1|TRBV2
CASSGQGVNTEAFF
TGTGCCAGCAGTGGACAGGGGGTTAACACTGAAGCTTTCTTT
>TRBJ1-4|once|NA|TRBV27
CASSPRGTPATNEKLFF
TGTGCCAGCAGCCCCCGAGGGACACCGGCAACTAATGAAAAACTGTTTTTT